These 6 T cell receptor beta chains were all obtained from the same sample, sequenced in a study of T cell clones after liver transplantation. The assay was immunoSEQ multiplex PCR, and TCRdb's table has in-frame clones only and misses some. The data show roughly 70,000 clones, 75% to 85% seen once. The sequencing used CD4+ T cells from blood, collected before liver transplant. The source is a human donor who received a liver transplant.

This clone was counted between two and nine times. This chain joins TRBV11-2 and TRBJ2-1; TRBD2 matches at 10 bases. Germline CDR1 SGHAT, CDR2 FQNNGV. The CDR3 is made up of 15 amino acids. Losses at the gene ends were 5 bases for V and 1 base for J; bases not matched to a gene: 2. This CDR3 is CASSPLAGSYNEQFF. CDR3 DNA sequence: TGTGCCAGCAGCCCACTAGCGGGGTCCTACAATGAGCAGTTCTTC.

The chain employs TRBV19 and TRBJ2-1; 10 nucleotides agree with TRBD2. The CDR3 covers 15 residues. Losses at the gene ends were 9 bases for V and 7 bases for J; bases not matched to a gene: 12. CDR1 and CDR2 from the germline V gene are LNHDA and SQIVND (reference sequence). CDR3 amino acids: CASQLLAGANNEQFF. CDR3 nucleotides: TGTGCCAGCCAGCTTCTAGCGGGAGCGAATAATGAGCAGTTCTTC.

The chain uses TRBV5-1 and TRBJ2-2; D ambiguous. The CDR3 sequence is 15 residues long. V was shortened by 0 bases and J by 3 bases, with 9 bases between the two germline ends. The V gene's germline CDR1 is SGHRS and CDR2 YFSETQ. CDR3 DNA: TGCGCCAGCAGCTTGGACGGCAGCCACACCGGGGAGCTGTTTTTT. It yields the protein CASSLDGSHTGELFF. The full variable domain, rest sourced from reference TRBV5-1 and TRBJ2-2, is KAGVTQTPRYLIKTRGQQVTLSCSPISGHRSVSWYQQTPGQGLQFLFEYFSETQRNKGNFPGRFSGRQFSNSRSEMNVSTLELGDSALYLCASSLDGSHTGELFFGEGSRLTVL.

V usage is TRBV30 and J usage is TRBJ1-1; D may be TRBD1 (5 bases). Between the trimmed V and J ends, which lost 3 bases and 3 bases, there was a span of 14 bases. This CDR3 has 14 residues. CDR1 is GTSNPN and CDR2 is SVGIG in the germline V gene (reference sequence). The CDR3 DNA reads as TGTGCCTGGAGGAAGGGACTACCCCACACTGAAGCTTTCTTT. Translated: CAWRKGLPHTEAFF.

The gene calls are TRBV18 and TRBJ1-1; 7 bases match TRBD1. This CDR3 comprises 14 residues. V was pared by 5 bases and J by 3 bases, with 6 bases of the junction left unmatched. Looked up from germline, CDR1 is KGHSH and CDR2 is LQKENI. CDR3 coding DNA: TGTGCCAGCTCATCGAGCAGGGGGGACACTGAAGCTTTCTTT. Translation: CASSSSRGDTEAFF. Full variable domain (outside the CDR3, taken from reference TRBV18 and TRBJ1-1): NAGVMQNPRHLVRRRGQEARLRCSPMKGHSHVYWYRQLPEEGLKFMVYLQKENIIDESGMPKERFSAEFPKEGPSILRIQQVVRGDSAAYFCASSSSRGDTEAFFGQGTRLTVV.

The chain carries TRBV27 and TRBJ2-3; D gene ambiguous. Germline CDR1 is MNHEY and CDR2 is SMNVEV (reference sequence). With 8 bases removed from V and 2 bases from J, the gap between germline ends came to 14 bases. This CDR3 is 14 amino acids long. Written as DNA, the CDR3 is TGTGCCAGCCACAAGGCAGATTCCACAGATACGCAGTATTTT. Protein sequence: CASHKADSTDTQYF.